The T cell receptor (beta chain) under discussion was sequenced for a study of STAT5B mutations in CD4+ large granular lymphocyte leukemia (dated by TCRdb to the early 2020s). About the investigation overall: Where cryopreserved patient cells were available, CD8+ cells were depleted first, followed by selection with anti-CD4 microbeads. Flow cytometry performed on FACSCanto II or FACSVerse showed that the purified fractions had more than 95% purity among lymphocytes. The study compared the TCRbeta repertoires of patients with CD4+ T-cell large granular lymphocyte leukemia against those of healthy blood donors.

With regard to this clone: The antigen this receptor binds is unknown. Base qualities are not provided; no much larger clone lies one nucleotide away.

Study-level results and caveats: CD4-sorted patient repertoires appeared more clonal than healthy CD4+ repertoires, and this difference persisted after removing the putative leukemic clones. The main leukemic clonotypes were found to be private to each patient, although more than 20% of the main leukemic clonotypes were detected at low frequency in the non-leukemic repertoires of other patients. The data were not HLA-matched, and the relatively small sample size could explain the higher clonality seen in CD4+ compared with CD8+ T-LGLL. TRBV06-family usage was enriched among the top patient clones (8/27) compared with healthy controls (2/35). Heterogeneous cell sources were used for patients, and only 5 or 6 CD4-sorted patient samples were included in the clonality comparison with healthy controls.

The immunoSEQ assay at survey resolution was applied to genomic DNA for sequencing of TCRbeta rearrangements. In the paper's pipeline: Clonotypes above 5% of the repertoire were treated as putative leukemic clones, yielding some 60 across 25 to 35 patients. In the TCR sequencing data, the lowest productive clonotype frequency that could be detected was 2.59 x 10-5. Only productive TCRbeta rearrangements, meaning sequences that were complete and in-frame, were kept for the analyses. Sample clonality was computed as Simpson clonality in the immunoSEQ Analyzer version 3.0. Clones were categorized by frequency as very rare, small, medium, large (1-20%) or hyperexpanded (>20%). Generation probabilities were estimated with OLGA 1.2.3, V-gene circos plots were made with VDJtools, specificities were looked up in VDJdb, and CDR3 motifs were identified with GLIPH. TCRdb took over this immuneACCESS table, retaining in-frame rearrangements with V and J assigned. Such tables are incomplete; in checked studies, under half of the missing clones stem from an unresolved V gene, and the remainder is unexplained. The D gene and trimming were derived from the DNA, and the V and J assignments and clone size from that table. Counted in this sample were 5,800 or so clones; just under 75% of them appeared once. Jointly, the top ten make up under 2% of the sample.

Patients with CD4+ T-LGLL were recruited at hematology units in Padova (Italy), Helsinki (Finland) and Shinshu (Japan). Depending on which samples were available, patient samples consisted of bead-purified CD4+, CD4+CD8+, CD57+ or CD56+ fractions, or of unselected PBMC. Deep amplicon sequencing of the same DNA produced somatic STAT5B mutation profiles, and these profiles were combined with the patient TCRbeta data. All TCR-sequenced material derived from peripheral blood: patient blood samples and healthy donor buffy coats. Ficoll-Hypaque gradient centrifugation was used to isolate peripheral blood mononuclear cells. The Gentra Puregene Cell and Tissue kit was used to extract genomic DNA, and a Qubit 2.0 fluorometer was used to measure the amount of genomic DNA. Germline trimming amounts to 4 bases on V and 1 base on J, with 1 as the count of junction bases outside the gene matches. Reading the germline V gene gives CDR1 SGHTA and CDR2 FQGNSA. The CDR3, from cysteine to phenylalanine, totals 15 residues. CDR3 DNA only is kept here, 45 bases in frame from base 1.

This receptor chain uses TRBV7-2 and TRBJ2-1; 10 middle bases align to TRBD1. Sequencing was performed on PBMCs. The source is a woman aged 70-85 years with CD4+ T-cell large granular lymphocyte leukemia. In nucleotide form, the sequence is TGTGCCAGCAGCTCGGACAGGGGGTCCTACAATGAGCAGTTCTTC. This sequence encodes CASSSDRGSYNEQFF.